One and the same sample provided the 8 T cell receptor beta chains below, sequenced in a study of CD8+CD57+ T cells in acquired aplastic anemia. Patients sequenced had flow cytometry evidence of CD8+CD57+ cell expansion. Genomic DNA, the template, was used for profiling of the TCR beta VDJ and CDR3. TCRdb reanalysed the reads using MiXCR and keeps one entry per CDR3 protein. The table lists 250,000 or so distinct CDR3 sequences, more than 45% of them singletons, with 7% to 9.5% in the top ten. Source material: sorted CD4+, CD8+, or CD8+CD57+ T cells (not recorded which) from PBMCs. The origin of the receptors is a human donor with aplastic anemia.

This clonotype showed up many times. The V call is TRBV12-3 or TRBV12-4, the J call TRBJ1-5; TRBD1 aligns across 8 bases. The V gene end was trimmed by 7 bases and the J gene end by 7 bases; junction bases not matched to a gene: 9. The CDR3 is made up of 14 amino acids. The CDR3 DNA follows: TGTGCCAGCACCGCAGGGGGCTCAGAGCAGCCCCAGCATTTT. Its translation is CASTAGGSEQPQHF.

This chain uses TRBV5-1 with TRBJ1-2; D may be TRBD1 (5 bases). The length of the CDR3 is 12 residues. V lost 2 bases to trimming and J lost 8 bases, with 10 bases between them. The V gene's germline CDR1 is SGHRS and CDR2 YFSETQ. This CDR3 reads CASSFRGGGYTF. The DNA of the CDR3 is TGCGCCAGCAGCTTCCGGGGGGGGGGCTACACCTTC.

The V and J genes are TRBV13 and TRBJ2-1; 10 bases agree with TRBD2. V shed 7 bases, J shed 9 bases, and the junction held 9 bases outside the gene matches. Looked up from germline, CDR1 is PRHDT and CDR2 is FYEKMQ (reference sequence). The CDR3 runs to 14 residues. CDR3 bases: TGTGCCAGCAAGGAGCGGGGGGGCCGAAGTGAGCAGTTCTTC. Protein product: CASKERGGRSEQFF.

V is TRBV10-3 and J is TRBJ1-1; D gene ambiguous. Germline CDR1 reads ENHRY; CDR2 reads SYGVKD. CDR3 size: 15 residues. V was pared by 4 bases and J by 3 bases, with 15 bases between. CDR3 bases: TGTGCCATCAGTGCTAGTGAGGGTAGGGACACTGAAGCTTTCTTT. Translation: CAISASEGRDTEAFF.

In regard to this clonotype: A read error may explain this, as a much larger clone is one base away. This chain uses TRBV6-5 with TRBJ1-2; D is possibly TRBD1 (5 bases). The length of the CDR3 is 13 residues. Germline values: CDR1 MNHEY, CDR2 SVGAGI. With 5 bases removed from V and 3 bases from J, the gap between germline ends came to 10 bases. The CDR3 nucleotides read TGTGCCAGCAGTCTAACCAGGGACTATGGCTACACCTTC. This sequence encodes CASSLTRDYGYTF.

This clonotype was seen only a few times. The V call is TRBV2, the J call TRBJ2-7; 12 bases fit TRBD1. V lost 6 bases and J lost 7; bases outside the gene matches: 7. Germline V gene sequence: CDR1 SNHLY, CDR2 FYNNEI. There are 14 residues in the CDR3. Here the CDR3 DNA reads TGTGCCAGCAGGCAGGGACAGGGGGCTTGGGAGCAGTACTTC. This sequence encodes CASRQGQGAWEQYF. Full variable domain (outside the CDR3, taken from reference TRBV2 and TRBJ2-7): EPEVTQTPSHQVTQMGQEVILRCVPISNHLYFYWYRQILGQKVEFLVSFYNNEISEKSEIFDDQFSVERPDGSNFTLKIRSTKLEDSAMYFCASRQGQGAWEQYFGPGTRLTVT.

The gene calls are TRBV15 and TRBJ2-1, with D possibly matching TRBD2 (5 bases). V shed 8 bases and J shed 6 bases, with 14 bases lying between them. Germline loops: CDR1 LNHNV, CDR2 YYDKDF (reference sequence). This CDR3 is 13 amino acids long. CDR3 amino acids: CATWKREPNEQFF. The DNA for the CDR3 is TGTGCCACCTGGAAAAGGGAGCCCAATGAGCAGTTCTTC.

Worth noting for this clonotype: This CDR3 fails to terminate in the conserved phenylalanine or tryptophan, so it likely reflects a read error. No DNA is shown, since the ends of the CDR3 on it are uncertain; the CDR3 is the one TCRdb lists. CDR3 protein: CASSPRVEGTEALL. V usage is TRBV5-1 and J usage is TRBJ1-1; TRBD1, the table's D call, lacks a check against the DNA. Germline V gene lookup returns CDR1 SGHRS and CDR2 YFSETQ. A total of 14 residues make up the CDR3, ends included.